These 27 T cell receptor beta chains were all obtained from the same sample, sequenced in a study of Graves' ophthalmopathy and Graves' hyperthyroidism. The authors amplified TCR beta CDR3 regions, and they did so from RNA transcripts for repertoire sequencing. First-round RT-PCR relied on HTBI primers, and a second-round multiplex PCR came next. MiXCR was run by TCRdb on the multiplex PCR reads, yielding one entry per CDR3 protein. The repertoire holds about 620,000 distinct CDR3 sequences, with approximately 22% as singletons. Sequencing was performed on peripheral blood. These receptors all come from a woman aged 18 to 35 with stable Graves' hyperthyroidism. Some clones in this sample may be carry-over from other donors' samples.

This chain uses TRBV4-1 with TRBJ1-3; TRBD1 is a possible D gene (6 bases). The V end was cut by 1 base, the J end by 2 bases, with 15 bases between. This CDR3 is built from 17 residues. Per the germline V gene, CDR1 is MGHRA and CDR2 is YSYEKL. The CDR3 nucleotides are TGCGCCAGCAGCCAAGTCAGGGGACCTAAGCCTGGAAACACCATATATTTT. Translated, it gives CASSQVRGPKPGNTIYF.

CDR3 in DNA: TGTGCCATCAGTAAGACAGGGAGGGACACTGAAGCTTTCTTT. Translation gives CAISKTGRDTEAFF. This chain uses TRBV10-3 with TRBJ1-1; 7 positions match TRBD1. The CDR3 consists of 14 residues. CDR1 is ENHRY and CDR2 is SYGVKD in the germline V gene. Trimming cost V 5 bases and J 3 bases; bases outside gene matches: 6.

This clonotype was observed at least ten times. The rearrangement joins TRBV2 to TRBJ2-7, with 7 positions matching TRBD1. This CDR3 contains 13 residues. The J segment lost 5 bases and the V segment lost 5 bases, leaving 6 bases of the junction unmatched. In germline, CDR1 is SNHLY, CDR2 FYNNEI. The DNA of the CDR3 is TGTGCCAGCAGTAGGACAGGCCTCAACGAGCAGTACTTC. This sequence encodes CASSRTGLNEQYF.

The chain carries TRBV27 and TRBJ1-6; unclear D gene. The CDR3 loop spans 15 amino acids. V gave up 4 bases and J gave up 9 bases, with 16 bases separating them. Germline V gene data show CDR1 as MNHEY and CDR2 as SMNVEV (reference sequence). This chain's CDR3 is CASSWLAGPGSPLHF. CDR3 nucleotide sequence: TGTGCCAGCAGTTGGCTGGCGGGCCCAGGTTCACCCCTCCACTTT.

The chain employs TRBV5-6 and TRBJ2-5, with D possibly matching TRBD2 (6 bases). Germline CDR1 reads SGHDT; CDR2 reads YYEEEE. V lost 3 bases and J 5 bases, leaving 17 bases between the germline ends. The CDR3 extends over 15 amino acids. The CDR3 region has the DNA TGTGCCAGCAGCTGGGGAGGACTTGATGTGGAGACCCAGTACTTC. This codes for CASSWGGLDVETQYF.

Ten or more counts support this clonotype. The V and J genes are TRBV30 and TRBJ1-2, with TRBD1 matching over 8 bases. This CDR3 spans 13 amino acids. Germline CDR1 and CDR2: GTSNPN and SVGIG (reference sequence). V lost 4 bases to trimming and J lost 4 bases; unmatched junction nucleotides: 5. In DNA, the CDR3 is TGTGCCTGGACCCGGACAGGGAGCTATGGCTACACCTTC. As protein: CAWTRTGSYGYTF.

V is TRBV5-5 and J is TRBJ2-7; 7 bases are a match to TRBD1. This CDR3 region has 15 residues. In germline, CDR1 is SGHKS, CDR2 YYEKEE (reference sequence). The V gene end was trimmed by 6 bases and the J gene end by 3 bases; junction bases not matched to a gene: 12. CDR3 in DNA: TGTGCCAGCACCCGAGAACCACAGGGGAGCTACGAGCAGTACTTC. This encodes CASTREPQGSYEQYF.

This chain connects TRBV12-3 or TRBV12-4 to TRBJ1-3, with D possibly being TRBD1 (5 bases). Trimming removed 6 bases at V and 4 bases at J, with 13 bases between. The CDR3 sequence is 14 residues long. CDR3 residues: CASSFRVSGNTIYF. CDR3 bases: TGTGCCAGCAGCTTCAGGGTATCAGGAAACACCATATATTTT.

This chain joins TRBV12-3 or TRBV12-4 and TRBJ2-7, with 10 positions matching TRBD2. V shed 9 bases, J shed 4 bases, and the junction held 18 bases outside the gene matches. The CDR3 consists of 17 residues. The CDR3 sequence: CASTVSLAGDLGYEQYF. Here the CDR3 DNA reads TGTGCCAGTACCGTCTCGCTAGCGGGAGATCTGGGATACGAGCAGTACTTC.

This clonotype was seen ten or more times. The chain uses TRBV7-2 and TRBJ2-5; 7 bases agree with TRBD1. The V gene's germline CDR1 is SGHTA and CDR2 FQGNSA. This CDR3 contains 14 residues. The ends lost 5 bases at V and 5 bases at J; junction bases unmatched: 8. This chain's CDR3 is CASSPYRGHETQYF. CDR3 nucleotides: TGTGCCAGCAGCCCTTACAGGGGTCACGAGACCCAGTACTTC.

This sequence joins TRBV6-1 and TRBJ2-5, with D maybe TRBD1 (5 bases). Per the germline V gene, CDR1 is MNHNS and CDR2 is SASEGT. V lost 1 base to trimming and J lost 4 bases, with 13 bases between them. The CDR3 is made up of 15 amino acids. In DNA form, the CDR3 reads TGTGCCAGCAGTGAAGAGCTAGGGGCCCCAGAGACCCAGTACTTC. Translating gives CASSEELGAPETQYF.

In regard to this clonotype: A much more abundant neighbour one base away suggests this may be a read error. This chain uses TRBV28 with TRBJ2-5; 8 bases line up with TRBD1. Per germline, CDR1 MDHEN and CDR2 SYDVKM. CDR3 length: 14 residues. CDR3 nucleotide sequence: TGTGCCAGCAGCGACAGGGGAGTAGGAGAGGCCCAGTACTTC. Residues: CASSDRGVGEAQYF. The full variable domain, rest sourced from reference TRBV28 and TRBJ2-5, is DVKVTQSSRYLVKRTGEKVFLECVQDMDHENMFWYRQDPGLGLRLIYFSYDVKMKEKGDIPEGYSVSREKKERFSLILESASTNQTSMYLCASSDRGVGEAQYFGPGTRLLVL.

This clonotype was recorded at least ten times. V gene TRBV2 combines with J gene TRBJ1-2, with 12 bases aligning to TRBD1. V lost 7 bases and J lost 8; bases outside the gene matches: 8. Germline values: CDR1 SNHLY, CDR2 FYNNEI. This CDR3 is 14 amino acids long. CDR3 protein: CASIHRDRGQGYTF. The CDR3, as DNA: TGTGCCAGCATCCACCGGGACAGGGGGCAGGGCTACACCTTC.

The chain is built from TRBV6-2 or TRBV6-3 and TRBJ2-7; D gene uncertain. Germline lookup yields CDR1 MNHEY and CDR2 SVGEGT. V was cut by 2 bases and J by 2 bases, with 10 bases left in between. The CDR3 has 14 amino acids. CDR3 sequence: CASSYSTATYEQYF. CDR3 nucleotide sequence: TGTGCCAGCAGTTACAGCACAGCTACCTACGAGCAGTACTTC.

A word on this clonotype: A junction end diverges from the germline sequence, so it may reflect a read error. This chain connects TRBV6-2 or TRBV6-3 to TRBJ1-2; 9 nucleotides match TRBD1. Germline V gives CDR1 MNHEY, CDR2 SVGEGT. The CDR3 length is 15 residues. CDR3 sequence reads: CASGYGQGWNYGYTF. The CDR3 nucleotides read TGTGCCAGCGGTTATGGACAGGGGTGGAACTATGGCTACACCTTC.

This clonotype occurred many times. CDR3 bases: TGTGCCAGCAGCGCAGGGAGAGGTATGAGTGGCTACACCTTC. It codes for CASSAGRGMSGYTF. The gene calls are TRBV9 and TRBJ1-2; weak D call: TRBD1 (5 bases). The germline CDR1 and CDR2 sequences are SGDLS and YYNGEE. The CDR3 is made up of 14 amino acids. The V end lost 3 bases, the J end lost 7 bases, and 16 bases lay between the germline ends.

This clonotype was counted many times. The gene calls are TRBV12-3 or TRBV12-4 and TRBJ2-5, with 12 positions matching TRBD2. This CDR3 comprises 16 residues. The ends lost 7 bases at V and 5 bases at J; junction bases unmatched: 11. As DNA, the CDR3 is TGTGCCAGCAAGGGTCCTAGCGGGGGGGCTGGGGAGACCCAGTACTTC. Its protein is CASKGPSGGAGETQYF.

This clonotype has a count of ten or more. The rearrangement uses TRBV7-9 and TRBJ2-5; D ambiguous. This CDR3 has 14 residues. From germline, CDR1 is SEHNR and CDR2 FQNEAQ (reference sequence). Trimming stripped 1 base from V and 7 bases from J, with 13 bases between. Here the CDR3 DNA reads TGTGCCAGCAGCTTAGATGCGGACCTTGGGACCCAGTACTTC. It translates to CASSLDADLGTQYF.

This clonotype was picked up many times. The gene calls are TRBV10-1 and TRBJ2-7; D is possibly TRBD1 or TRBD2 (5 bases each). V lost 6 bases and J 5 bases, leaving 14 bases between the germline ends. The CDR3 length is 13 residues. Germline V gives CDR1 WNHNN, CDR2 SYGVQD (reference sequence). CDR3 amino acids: CASRRVRADEQYF. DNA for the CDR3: TGCGCCAGCAGGAGGGTCAGGGCGGACGAGCAGTACTTC.

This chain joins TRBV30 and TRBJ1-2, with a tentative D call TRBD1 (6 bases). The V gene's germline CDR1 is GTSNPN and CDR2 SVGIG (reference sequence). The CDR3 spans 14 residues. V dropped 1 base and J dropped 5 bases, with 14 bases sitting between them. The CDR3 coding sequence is TGTGCCTGGAGTGAGGTGACAGGCACGTATGGCTACACCTTC. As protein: CAWSEVTGTYGYTF.

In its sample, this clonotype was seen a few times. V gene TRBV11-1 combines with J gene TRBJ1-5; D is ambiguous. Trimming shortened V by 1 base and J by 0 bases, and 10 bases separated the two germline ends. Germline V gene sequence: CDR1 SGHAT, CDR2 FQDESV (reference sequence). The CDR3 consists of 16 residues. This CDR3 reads CASSLEGLYSNQPQHF. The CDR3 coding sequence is TGTGCCAGCAGCTTAGAGGGCCTGTATAGCAATCAGCCCCAGCATTTT.

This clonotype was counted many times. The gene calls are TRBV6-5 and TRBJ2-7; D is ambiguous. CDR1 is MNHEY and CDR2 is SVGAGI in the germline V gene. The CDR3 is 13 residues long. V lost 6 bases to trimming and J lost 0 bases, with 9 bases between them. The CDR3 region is CASSYGDSYEQYF. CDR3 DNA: TGTGCCAGCAGCTATGGTGACTCCTACGAGCAGTACTTC.

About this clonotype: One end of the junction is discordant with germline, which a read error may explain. CDR3 loop: CANSLSVGLTAKNIQYF. The CDR3 DNA sequence: TGTGCCAACAGTTTAAGTGTGGGACTGACAGCCAAAAACATTCAGTACTTC. The chain is built from TRBV12-3 or TRBV12-4 and TRBJ2-4; maybe TRBD2 (6 bases). The CDR3 consists of 17 residues.

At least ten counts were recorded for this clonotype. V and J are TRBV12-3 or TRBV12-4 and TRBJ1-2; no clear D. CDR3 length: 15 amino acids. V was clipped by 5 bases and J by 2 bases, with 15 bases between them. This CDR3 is CASSPKPFGNYGYTF. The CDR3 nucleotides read TGTGCCAGCAGTCCAAAACCCTTCGGGAACTATGGCTACACCTTC.

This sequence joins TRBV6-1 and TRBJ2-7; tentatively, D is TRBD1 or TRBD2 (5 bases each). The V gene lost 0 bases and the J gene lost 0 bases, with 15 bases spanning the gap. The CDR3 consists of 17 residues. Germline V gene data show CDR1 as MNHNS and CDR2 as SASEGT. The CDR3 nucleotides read TGTGCCAGCAGTGAAGCGGGGACCCGGGCTATCTCCTACGAGCAGTACTTC. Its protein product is CASSEAGTRAISYEQYF.

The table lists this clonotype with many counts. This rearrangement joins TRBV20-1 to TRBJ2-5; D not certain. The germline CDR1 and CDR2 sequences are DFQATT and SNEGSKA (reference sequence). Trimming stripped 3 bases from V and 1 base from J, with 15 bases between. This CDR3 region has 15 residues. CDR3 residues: CSASGYLGTQETQYF. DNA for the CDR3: TGCAGTGCTAGCGGTTACCTAGGTACCCAAGAGACCCAGTACTTC.

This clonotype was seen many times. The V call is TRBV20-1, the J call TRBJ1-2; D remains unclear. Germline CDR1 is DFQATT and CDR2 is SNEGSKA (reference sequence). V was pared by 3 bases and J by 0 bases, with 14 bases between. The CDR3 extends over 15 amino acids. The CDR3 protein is CSASMASPPNYGYTF. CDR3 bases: TGCAGTGCTAGTATGGCCTCACCGCCTAACTATGGCTACACCTTC.